The T cell receptor (beta chain) described here comes from a study of sequential checkpoint blockade in melanoma. The sample's treatment: randomized to nivolumab then ipilimumab (arm A) or the reverse (arm B). In this sample, this clone is medium-sized. This CDR3 spans 15 amino acids. V lost 2 bases and J lost 1, with 9 bases in between. Germline values: CDR1 MGHRA, CDR2 YSYEKL. Clones were sequenced by immunoSEQ multiplex PCR, and TCRdb holds only the in-frame ones, with some missing. The table has 4,000 to 5,000 clones, 23% seen once. This chain links TRBV4-1 with TRBJ1-3, with TRBD1 as a possible D gene (6 bases). Here the sequenced sample was tumor tissue (inferred from file names), taken from a patient given nivolumab and ipilimumab in sequence. This receptor was identified in a human donor with melanoma. The CDR3 DNA reads TGCGCCAGCAGCCAACGACAGGAGTCTGGAAACACCATATATTTT. The encoded protein is CASSQRQESGNTIYF.